The clone carrying this T cell receptor beta chain has a single count. As yet, its antigen is unknown. The entry originates in a study of long-term antiretroviral therapy in people with HIV. With survey level as its setting, the immunoSEQ assay was v3.0. Sequencing was performed with immunoSEQ multiplex PCR; in TCRdb, only in-frame clones are kept and a portion is missing. The table includes tens of thousands of clones, approximately 80% detected once. Trimming shortened V by 5 bases and J by 5 bases, and 16 bases separated the two germline ends. CDR3 length equals 15 residues. Germline lookup yields CDR1 MDHEN and CDR2 SYDVKM. Study-level findings and limits: Pre-ART expanded clones dominated the repertoire at every time point. Diversity rose after ART but stayed below transplant donor controls.

The rearrangement links TRBV28 to TRBJ1-5, with D maybe TRBD1 (5 bases). The sequence was obtained from a man younger than 35 with HIV. The specimen was unsorted PBMCs, collected 0.3 years after starting antiretroviral therapy. This CDR3 is CASSPRWDGDQPQHF. The CDR3, as DNA: TGTGCCAGCAGTCCCCGCTGGGACGGGGATCAGCCCCAGCATTTT.